This TCR beta chain was recorded in a study of shared clonotypes between healthy human individuals. About the research overall: CD4 naive and memory got three plates each, CD8 naive two, CD8 memory one.

The ends were cut back, 4 bases at V and 2 bases at J, with 19 bases in the middle. The length of the CDR3 is 17 residues. Germline CDR1 is MNHEY and CDR2 is SMNVEV (reference sequence). The repertoire was sequenced with immunoSEQ multiplex PCR; TCRdb's copy has only in-frame clones and lacks some. The table includes 550,000 to 800,000 clones, about 90% detected once. The sequenced sample consisted of memory CD8+ T cells from PBMCs. Subset indicated: CD45RO+ cells pooled with CCR7-negative TemRA cells. The sequence was obtained from a man between 18 and 35 years old in good health. Some clones in this sample may be carry-over from other donors' samples. V and J are TRBV27 and TRBJ2-3; tentative D call: TRBD2 (6 bases). CDR3 DNA sequence: TGTGCCAGCAGTTCTATTAGGCGGGACGGTCTCACAGATACGCAGTATTTT. Its translation is CASSSIRRDGLTDTQYF.